The clone carrying this TCR beta chain was counted at least ten times. The V gene's germline CDR1 is SGHRS and CDR2 YFSETQ. V lost 3 bases and J lost 9, with 16 bases in between. This CDR3 spans 14 amino acids. This sample is drawn from a study of early T cells in non-severe SARS-CoV-2 infection. One entry per CDR3 protein results from TCRdb running MiXCR on the 5' RACE reads. The repertoire holds 50,000 to 70,000 distinct CDR3 sequences, around 12% seen once, with 1.1% to 1.5% in the top ten. The clonotype was recovered from an adult who was a healthcare worker with PCR-confirmed SARS-CoV-2 infection or an uninfected control (not recorded which). V and J are TRBV5-1 and TRBJ2-1; D may be TRBD2 (6 bases). Sequenced: whole blood. This CDR3 is CASSWGDLRGEQFF. The CDR3 DNA reads as TGCGCCAGCAGCTGGGGGGACCTTAGGGGTGAGCAGTTCTTC.